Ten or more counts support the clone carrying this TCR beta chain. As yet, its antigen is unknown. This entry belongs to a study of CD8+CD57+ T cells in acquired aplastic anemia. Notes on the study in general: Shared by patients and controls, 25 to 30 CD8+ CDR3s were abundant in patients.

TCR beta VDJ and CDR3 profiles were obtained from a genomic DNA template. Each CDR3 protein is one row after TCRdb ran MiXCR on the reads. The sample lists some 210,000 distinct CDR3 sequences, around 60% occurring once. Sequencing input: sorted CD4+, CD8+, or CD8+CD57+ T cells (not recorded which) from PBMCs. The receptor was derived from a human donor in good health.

The CDR3 spells CASSLYPSYEQYF. CDR3 in DNA: TGTGCCAGCAGTCTCTACCCCTCCTACGAGCAGTACTTC. This chain connects TRBV27 to TRBJ2-7; D ambiguous. The CDR3 spans 13 residues. Germline V gene data show CDR1 as MNHEY and CDR2 as SMNVEV (reference sequence). V lost 5 bases, J lost 0 bases, and 8 bases lay in between.